These 16 T cell receptor beta chains originate from one sample sequenced in a study of cytomegalovirus exposure and HLA in healthy donors. Amplification used 60 Vbeta primers and 13 Jbeta primers. Profiling relied on immunoSEQ multiplex PCR, and the TCRdb table lists in-frame clones only, not all of them. The sample includes fewer than 150,000 clones, roughly 78% of them seen just once. Sequencing was done on a sample of PBMCs. Receptor source: a man in his forties in good health and CMV-seronegative.

This clone has just a few counts. V gene TRBV28 combines with J gene TRBJ1-3; D unclear. This CDR3 has 16 residues. CDR1 is MDHEN, CDR2 SYDVKM, per germline. V was clipped by 6 bases and J by 4 bases, with 19 bases between them. In nucleotides, the CDR3 is TGTGCCAGCAGCCAACTTTTGGTCAGCGGCGGAAACACCATATATTTT. Residues: CASSQLLVSGGNTIYF. Combining the CDR3 with reference TRBV28 and TRBJ1-3 gives the whole variable domain DVKVTQSSRYLVKRTGEKVFLECVQDMDHENMFWYRQDPGLGLRLIYFSYDVKMKEKGDIPEGYSVSREKKERFSLILESASTNQTSMYLCASSQLLVSGGNTIYFGEGSWLTVV.

V is TRBV14 and J is TRBJ2-7; D is possibly TRBD1 (5 bases). There are 13 residues in the CDR3. Trimming left V 2 bases short and J 6 bases short, with 11 bases between. The germline gives CDR1 SGHDN, CDR2 FVKESK. The CDR3 loop reads CASSQPDSTEQYF. CDR3 DNA sequence: TGTGCCAGCAGCCAACCCGACAGTACCGAGCAGTACTTC.

Points on this clone: The junction departs from germline at one end; a sequencing error may be responsible. CDR3 nucleotides: TGTGCCAGCAGAGCGGGGGCTAGGAAGCTCTTC. Its translation is CASRAGARKLF. This rearrangement joins TRBV2 to TRBJ2-1; 8 bases are a match to TRBD2. Germline values: CDR1 SNHLY, CDR2 FYNNEI. CDR3 length: 11 amino acids.

In DNA form, the CDR3 reads TGTGCCACCAGCAGCTACAGCTCTGGAAACACCATATATTTT. Translated: CATSSYSSGNTIYF. V and J are TRBV15 and TRBJ1-3; D is unresolved. The CDR3 is 14 residues long. Germline V gene data show CDR1 as LNHNV and CDR2 as YYDKDF (reference sequence). V lost 3 bases and J lost 0, with 6 bases in between.

V is TRBV5-1 and J is TRBJ2-3, with TRBD1 matching over 7 bases. The germline gives CDR1 SGHRS, CDR2 YFSETQ. The CDR3 loop spans 16 amino acids. The V gene end was trimmed by 4 bases and the J gene end by 2 bases; junction bases not matched to a gene: 10. In DNA form, the CDR3 reads TGCGCCAGCAGCAGTGGCGGACAGGTTTACACAGATACGCAGTATTTT. It yields the protein CASSSGGQVYTDTQYF.

The chain uses TRBV5-6 and TRBJ2-2, with TRBD1 matching 10 bases. The germline V gene has CDR1 SGHDT and CDR2 YYEEEE. There are 15 residues in the CDR3. J gave up 5 bases and V 2 bases, and 3 bases lay outside the gene matches. The CDR3 bases are TGTGCCAGCAGCTTCGGGACAGGGGTTACCGGGGAGCTGTTTTTT. Its protein is CASSFGTGVTGELFF.

This clone has just a few counts. This chain links TRBV7-2 with TRBJ1-2; 10 bases fit TRBD1. Germline V gene sequence: CDR1 SGHTA, CDR2 FQGNSA. The CDR3 spans 15 residues. The V segment lost 1 base and the J segment 4 bases; nucleotides outside the gene matches: 3. The CDR3 loop reads CASSLVGQGGYGYTF. As DNA, the CDR3 is TGTGCCAGCAGCTTAGTCGGACAGGGGGGCTATGGCTACACCTTC.

The chain couples TRBV14 to TRBJ1-6; D may be TRBD1 (5 bases). The germline V gene has CDR1 SGHDN and CDR2 FVKESK. This CDR3 has 13 residues. Trimming took 3 bases from V and 8 from J, leaving 8 bases between them. The CDR3 region is CASSQARDSPLHF. The CDR3 nucleotides read TGTGCCAGCAGCCAGGCCAGGGATTCACCCCTCCACTTT.

This chain joins TRBV5-1 and TRBJ1-6, with 7 bases matching TRBD1. The CDR3 consists of 16 residues. Germline trimming cut 4 bases from V and 5 bases from J; bases unmatched to any gene: 9. Germline lookup yields CDR1 SGHRS and CDR2 YFSETQ. This CDR3 reads CASSPETGSNNSPLHF. The CDR3 nucleotides read TGCGCCAGCAGCCCCGAGACAGGGAGTAATAATTCACCCCTCCACTTT.

Concerning this clone itself: Other DNA sequences in this specimen translate into the identical CDR3. This chain links TRBV5-1 with TRBJ2-3; D gene uncertain. Between the trimmed V and J ends, which lost 1 base and 1 base, there was a span of 7 bases. The CDR3 is 14 residues long. Germline CDR1 SGHRS, CDR2 YFSETQ. CDR3 coding DNA: TGCGCCAGCAGCTTGTTAAGAGGCACAGATACGCAGTATTTT. Translated: CASSLLRGTDTQYF.

A word on this clone: This specimen includes other DNA sequences encoding the same CDR3. This rearrangement joins TRBV7-9 to TRBJ1-4; no clear D. CDR3 length: 14 amino acids. The ends were cut back, 5 bases at V and 3 bases at J, with 10 bases in the middle. Germline CDR1 reads SEHNR; CDR2 reads FQNEAQ (reference sequence). CDR3 in DNA: TGTGCCAGCAGCCCTGGCGGCCCTAATGAAAAACTGTTTTTT. Its translation is CASSPGGPNEKLFF.

This chain connects TRBV6-1 to TRBJ2-7; possible D gene TRBD1, 5 bases. The CDR3 runs to 15 residues. CDR1 and CDR2 from the germline V gene are MNHNS and SASEGT. V shed 3 bases and J shed 4 bases, with 16 bases lying between them. CDR3 nucleotide sequence: TGTGCCAGCAGTGAGAGTCAGGGCCTTTCTTACGAGCAGTACTTC. This gives the protein CASSESQGLSYEQYF.

In this sample, this clone turned up a few times. V gene TRBV2 combines with J gene TRBJ1-5; D gene ambiguous. The CDR3 consists of 15 residues. Germline V gene sequence: CDR1 SNHLY, CDR2 FYNNEI. Trimming left V 6 bases short and J 0 bases short, with 12 bases between. The DNA of the CDR3 is TGTGCCAGCAGCCATGGGCACAATAGCAATCAGCCCCAGCATTTT. Protein product: CASSHGHNSNQPQHF.

The CDR3 sequence: CASSLPGTGGREKLFF. The CDR3 nucleotides are TGTGCCAGCAGCCTGCCAGGGACAGGGGGGAGGGAAAAACTGTTTTTT. This rearrangement joins TRBV28 to TRBJ1-4, with 11 bases aligning to TRBD1. The V and J ends lost 6 bases and 8 bases, in that order; junction bases with no gene match: 11. CDR1 and CDR2 from the germline V gene are MDHEN and SYDVKM. The length of the CDR3 is 16 residues.

This chain links TRBV6-1 with TRBJ1-4; 7 nucleotides line up with TRBD1. From germline, CDR1 is MNHNS and CDR2 SASEGT. V gave up 4 bases and J gave up 3 bases; unmatched junction bases: 2. The CDR3 consists of 14 residues. The CDR3 loop is CASSGGTANEKLFF. The CDR3, as DNA: TGTGCCAGCAGTGGGGGGACAGCTAATGAAAAACTGTTTTTT.

The gene calls are TRBV5-1 and TRBJ2-5, with 7 bases matching TRBD1. There are 14 residues in the CDR3. Germline V lookup: CDR1 SGHRS, CDR2 YFSETQ. Trimming at V came to 6 bases and at J to 5 bases, leaving 10 bases not matched to a gene. CDR3 region: CASTLDRAGETQYF. Written as DNA, the CDR3 is TGCGCCAGCACCCTCGACAGGGCTGGGGAGACCCAGTACTTC. Full variable domain (remainder filled in from reference TRBV5-1 and TRBJ2-5): KAGVTQTPRYLIKTRGQQVTLSCSPISGHRSVSWYQQTPGQGLQFLFEYFSETQRNKGNFPGRFSGRQFSNSRSEMNVSTLELGDSALYLCASTLDRAGETQYFGPGTRLLVL.